This TCR beta chain was documented in a study of CD8+ T cells in alopecia areata. V shed 5 bases and J shed 2 bases, with 7 bases lying between them. The CDR3 runs 13 residues. From germline, CDR1 is PRHDT and CDR2 FYEKMQ (reference sequence). As for treatment: oral pan-JAK inhibitor, 5-10 mg twice daily. It was from PBMCs that CD4+ and CD8+ T cells were sorted. cDNA reverse transcribed from extracted RNA served as the sequencing template. Using immunoSEQ multiplex PCR, the repertoire was profiled, and TCRdb retains in-frame clones only, with some absent. This sample yields about 140,000 clones, of which about 88% are seen a single time; about 13% belongs to the top ten.

The clonotype originates from a human donor with alopecia areata. Sequencing used CD8+ T cells sorted from blood, obtained at week 4, from a patient treated with tofacitinib. The rearrangement links TRBV13 to TRBJ1-3; D ambiguous. The CDR3 sequence is CASSLGAGNTIYF. DNA for the CDR3: TGTGCCAGCAGCCTTGGGGCTGGAAACACCATATATTTT.